This T cell receptor (beta chain) appears in the sequencing data of a study of T cell changes during pregnancy in multiple sclerosis. The assay was immunoSEQ multiplex PCR, and TCRdb's table has in-frame clones only and misses some. The sample yields around 96,000 clones, roughly 93% seen once. The sequencing here drew on peripheral blood, taken in the third trimester of pregnancy. This clonotype originated in a female donor with multiple sclerosis, enrolled in a pregnancy study.

CDR3 residues: CASSYQNLNTEAFF. CDR3 coding DNA: TGTGCCAGCAGTTACCAGAACCTGAACACTGAAGCTTTCTTT. V usage is TRBV6-5 and J usage is TRBJ1-1; D not certain. V was trimmed by 2 bases and J by 0 bases, leaving 7 bases between them. The CDR3 has 14 residues. The germline gives CDR1 MNHEY, CDR2 SVGAGI.